These 5 T cell receptor beta chains were all obtained from the same sample, sequenced in a study of T-cell reconstitution after alpha-beta-depleted transplantation in children. Unique molecular identifiers featured in how the TCRbeta library was prepared. Each CDR3 protein gets one entry after TCRdb re-called the PCR reads with MiXCR. The sample holds approximately 240,000 distinct CDR3 sequences, 9.7% seen once. This material consisted of PBMCs from the stem cell graft donor, taken from the stem cell graft. The receptors were gathered from a human donor who donated a stem cell graft to a child with SCID.

This clonotype was detected many times. The CDR3 loop reads CASSSGNSGNTIYF. CDR3 coding DNA: TGTGCCAGCAGTTCAGGGAACTCTGGAAACACCATATATTTT. The chain joins TRBV12-3 or TRBV12-4 to TRBJ1-3; a possible D gene is TRBD1 (5 bases). The CDR3 contains 14 residues. V dropped 4 bases and J dropped 0 bases, with 7 bases sitting between them.

This clonotype was counted ten times or more. The chain couples TRBV10-3 to TRBJ1-2; D unclear. Germline assignment: CDR1 ENHRY and CDR2 SYGVKD. Trimming shortened V by 4 bases and J by 8 bases, and 11 bases separated the two germline ends. The CDR3 has 12 amino acids. CDR3 protein: CAISAGGGGYTF. For the CDR3, the DNA is TGTGCCATCAGTGCTGGCGGCGGGGGCTACACCTTC.

The V gene is TRBV29-1, the J gene TRBJ1-1, with D tentatively TRBD1 (5 bases). Germline CDR1 reads SQVTM; CDR2 reads ANQGSEA. This CDR3 is 11 amino acids long. Trimming left V 5 bases short and J 6 bases short, with 10 bases between. CDR3 region: CSVWRDAEAFF. In DNA, the CDR3 is TGCAGCGTTTGGAGGGACGCTGAAGCTTTCTTT.

This clonotype was observed at least ten times. This sequence joins TRBV9 and TRBJ2-1; TRBD2 matches at 9 bases. The CDR3 is made up of 18 amino acids. Trimming cost V 4 bases and J 1 base; bases outside gene matches: 12. Germline CDR1 reads SGDLS; CDR2 reads YYNGEE. The CDR3 nucleotides read TGTGCCAGCAGCCCGCACGGAGCGGGGGGTCCTTCCTACAATGAGCAGTTCTTC. Protein sequence: CASSPHGAGGPSYNEQFF. Complete variable domain (other parts from reference TRBV9 and TRBJ2-1): DSGVTQTPKHLITATGQRVTLRCSPRSGDLSVYWYQQSLDQGLQFLIQYYNGEERAKGNILERFSAQQFPDLHSELNLSSLELGDSALYFCASSPHGAGGPSYNEQFFGPGTRLTVL.

The chain carries TRBV19 and TRBJ1-3, with unresolved D. The CDR3 is 14 residues long. Trimming cost V 7 bases and J 4 bases, with 14 bases left between them. Per germline, CDR1 LNHDA and CDR2 SQIVND (reference sequence). The CDR3 nucleotides read TGTGCCAGTACTCGCGGCCTTTCCGGAAACACCATATATTTT. Encoded protein: CASTRGLSGNTIYF. Together with reference TRBV19 and TRBJ1-3, the CDR3 gives the full variable domain: DGGITQSPKYLFRKEGQNVTLSCEQNLNHDAMYWYRQDPGQGLRLIYYSQIVNDFQKGDIAEGYSVSREKKESFPLTVTSAQKNPTAFYLCASTRGLSGNTIYFGEGSWLTVV.